Listed below are T cell receptor beta chains from one sample, sequenced in a study of graft-versus-host responses after intestinal transplantation. Assay used: immunoSEQ multiplex PCR; TCRdb lists only in-frame clones, some missing. The profile shows under 40,000 clones, about 94% of them singletons. The specimen comprised PBMCs, sampled 16 days after intestinal transplant. The receptors here all came from a human patient who received an intestinal transplant, so some T cells may come from the graft donor. CDR3s include the opening cysteine and the closing phenylalanine or tryptophan. D genes are given only for firm matches.

v_call	j_call	d_call	cdr3_aa
TRBV7-2	TRBJ1-2	TRBD1	CASRDRVRGYTF
TRBV9	TRBJ1-1	NA	CASSVGTSSTPAQAFF
TRBV4-2	TRBJ2-7	NA	CASSQDDGSPSTYEQYF
TRBV19	TRBJ2-5	TRBD2	CASSIQGGETQYF
TRBV4-3	TRBJ2-2	NA	CASSQEGLSGGELFF
TRBV9	TRBJ2-3	TRBD1	CASSVAGQGRYTQYF
TRBV9	TRBJ1-5	TRBD1	CASSAGTGGYQPQHF
TRBV5-5	TRBJ2-2	NA	CASSLVPALGAGELFF
TRBV18	TRBJ2-1	NA	CASSEAGGYNEQFF
TRBV28	NA	NA	CASSPRRRAGAPYEQYF
TRBV19	TRBJ2-4	TRBD2	CASSLGLAGVAKNIQYF
TRBV29-1	TRBJ2-3	NA	CSVEDQGSRQPADFDTQYF
TRBV27	TRBJ2-2	NA	CASSLGTPGELFF
TRBV7-9	TRBJ2-1	TRBD2	CASSLLAGDNEQFF
TRBV7-2	TRBJ2-7	NA	CASSTPPGEQYF
TRBV11-2	TRBJ2-7	TRBD2	CASSANLAGANYEQYF
TRBV6-6	TRBJ1-3	TRBD1	CASSLLDRSGNTIYF
TRBV4-1	TRBJ2-7	TRBD2	CASSLSGGKYEQYF
TRBV27	TRBJ1-1	TRBD1	CASSLATGDGTEAFF
TRBV6-1	TRBJ2-3	TRBD1	CASSERVTGGTDTQYF
TRBV10-3	TRBJ1-3	TRBD1	CAISEGTGGTLSPFGGGNTIYF
TRBV6-5	TRBJ2-1	NA	CASSSRGGGSYNEQFF
TRBV6-6	TRBJ2-1	NA	CASSYSQGSGNEQFF
TRBV30	TRBJ2-2	TRBD1	CAWAGQATTGELFF
TRBV2	TRBJ1-2	NA	CASSEALLPLYYGYTF
TRBV4-3	TRBJ2-2	TRBD2	CASSQESLAGFLVAGELFF
TRBV30	TRBJ2-7	TRBD2	CAWNPGGGGEQYF
TRBV30	TRBJ2-5	NA	CAWSVGGGDFRKETQYF
TRBV30	TRBJ2-7	TRBD1	CACTGWTGVQGQYF
TRBV29-1	NA	NA	CSVGGGLEQYF
TRBV15	TRBJ1-3	NA	CATSRDLDGNTIYF